This T cell receptor (beta chain) appears in the sequencing data of a study of identical twins. Each donor (without exception) was a healthy Caucasian. One entry per CDR3 protein results from TCRdb running MiXCR on the 5' RACE reads. The repertoire includes roughly 1.6 million distinct CDR3 sequences, 25% to 35% of them detected once, and about 0.25% sits in the top ten. Study-level findings and limits: Twin sharing of out-of-frame TCR alpha was underestimated by models in monozygotic pairs. Without tracking the same donors, conclusions rested on cross-sectional statistical analysis.

The CDR3 has 15 amino acids. Trimming took 2 bases from V and 2 from J, leaving 12 bases between them. Details on this clonotype: Its antigen remains unidentified.

Specimen: cord blood. The receptor comes from a newborn girl in good health. V is TRBV12-3 or TRBV12-4 and J is TRBJ1-2; D is unresolved. The CDR3 is CASSLRKGVNYGYTF. The DNA for the CDR3 is TGTGCCAGCAGTTTACGTAAGGGCGTGAACTATGGCTACACCTTC.